This entry lists 25 T cell receptor beta chains sequenced from one sample in a study of shared clonotypes between healthy human individuals. Data came from immunoSEQ multiplex PCR; TCRdb stores just in-frame clones and leaves some out. This table holds millions of clones, around 90% found once. Sequencing was performed on naive CD4+ T cells sorted from blood. Subset meaning: CD45RA+ positively selected. The source of these receptors is a man between 18 and 29 years old in good health.

Points on this clone: In the same sample, other DNA sequences code for this CDR3. The J gene is TRBJ2-7, the V gene TRBV28; D call uncertain. Germline V gene sequence: CDR1 MDHEN, CDR2 SYDVKM. Trimming removed 3 bases at V and 2 bases at J, with 8 bases between. There are 13 residues in the CDR3. CDR3: CASSFSGPYEQYF. The CDR3 DNA reads as TGTGCCAGCAGTTTCTCCGGGCCCTACGAGCAGTACTTC.

This clone occurred once. This chain connects TRBV9 to TRBJ1-1; no reliable D call. Per the germline V gene, CDR1 is SGDLS and CDR2 is YYNGEE. The ends were cut back, 0 bases at V and 9 bases at J, with 12 bases in the middle. There are 13 residues in the CDR3. DNA for the CDR3: TGTGCCAGCAGCGTAGAAGGACTCCATCAAGCTTTCTTT. Amino acid sequence: CASSVEGLHQAFF.

The chain carries TRBV5-6 and TRBJ2-3; TRBD2 aligns across 8 bases. Germline CDR1 is SGHDT and CDR2 is YYEEEE. Unmatched junction bases numbered 7, after V lost 4 bases and J lost 3 bases. This CDR3 is built from 15 residues. CDR3 coding DNA: TGTGCCAGCAGCCCCGGGGGGGCATTTACAGATACGCAGTATTTT. Translation gives CASSPGGAFTDTQYF.

This rearrangement joins TRBV25-1 to TRBJ1-2; 9 nucleotides agree with TRBD1. The germline V gene encodes CDR1 MGHDK and CDR2 SYGVNS. V was clipped by 4 bases and J by 8 bases; unmatched bases: 17. The CDR3 is 17 amino acids. CDR3 nucleotides: TGTGCCAGCAGTGCCTTTAATCCCGGGGACAGGGTCGACGGCTACACCTTC. It translates to CASSAFNPGDRVDGYTF.

The chain links TRBV6-5 to TRBJ2-7; TRBD2 agrees at 7 bases. The CDR3 loop spans 14 amino acids. With 4 bases clipped from V and 2 bases from J, the junction kept 5 bases outside the gene matches. Germline lookup yields CDR1 MNHEY and CDR2 SVGAGI. CDR3 DNA sequence: TGTGCCAGCAGTTCGGCTAGCGGAGCCTACGAGCAGTACTTC. Its protein is CASSSASGAYEQYF.

This clone was detected only once. This sequence joins TRBV7-8 and TRBJ2-7; no reliable D call. V was cut by 1 base and J by 3 bases, with 10 bases left in between. This CDR3 is built from 14 residues. Germline CDR1 is SGHVS and CDR2 is FQNEAQ. DNA of the CDR3: TGTGCCAGCAGCTTAGGGCCCTCAGGCTACGAGCAGTACTTC. It codes for CASSLGPSGYEQYF.

The chain combines TRBV4-3 with TRBJ2-1; 8 nucleotides match TRBD2. V lost 1 base, J lost 5 bases, and 4 bases stayed unmatched. The germline V gene encodes CDR1 LGHNA and CDR2 YSLEER. This CDR3 is built from 15 residues. CDR3 residues: CASSQGTSGHNEQFF. CDR3 DNA: TGCGCCAGCAGCCAAGGAACTAGCGGTCACAATGAGCAGTTCTTC.

The chain uses TRBV5-1 and TRBJ2-7; 12 nucleotides line up with TRBD1. Germline CDR1 and CDR2: SGHRS and YFSETQ. V lost 8 bases, J lost 2 bases, and 35 bases stayed unmatched. This CDR3 spans 24 amino acids. This CDR3 is CASIYPLLIRDRGRTTGETYEQYF. Here the CDR3 DNA reads TGCGCCAGTATCTACCCTCTCTTGATCCGGGACAGGGGGCGGACGACTGGAGAGACCTACGAGCAGTACTTC.

This clone occurred once. The chain joins TRBV10-3 to TRBJ2-7, with TRBD2 identical over 9 bases. V dropped 5 bases and J dropped 2; count of bases not matched to a gene: 4. The CDR3 has 14 residues. Germline lookup yields CDR1 ENHRY and CDR2 SYGVKD. As DNA, the CDR3 is TGTGCCATCAGTAGCGGGGGGCAAACCTACGAGCAGTACTTC. Translating gives CAISSGGQTYEQYF.

The J gene is TRBJ2-3, the V gene TRBV29-1; D could derive from TRBD1 or TRBD2 (6 bases each). This CDR3 has 15 residues. Trimming took 1 base from V and 2 from J, leaving 13 bases between them. The V gene's germline CDR1 is SQVTM and CDR2 ANQGSEA. The CDR3 nucleotides read TGCAGCGTTGAAGGGGGGGCCACCCACACAGATACGCAGTATTTT. Residues: CSVEGGATHTDTQYF.

This clone was picked up one time. The J gene is TRBJ2-7, the V gene TRBV6-5; D may be TRBD2 (6 bases). The germline gives CDR1 MNHEY, CDR2 SVGAGI. CDR3 length: 13 amino acids. V shed 5 bases and J shed 6 bases, with 14 bases lying between them. The CDR3 region has the DNA TGTGCCAGCAGTAGCCGGGAGCTTGGCGAGCAGTACTTC. This translates into CASSSRELGEQYF.

CDR3 sequence: CASSFEGLAGGPSTGELFF. The CDR3, as DNA: TGTGCCAGCAGCTTCGAAGGACTAGCGGGGGGGCCGAGTACCGGGGAGCTGTTTTTT. The gene calls are TRBV13 and TRBJ2-2; 15 nucleotides match TRBD2. Germline values: CDR1 PRHDT, CDR2 FYEKMQ (reference sequence). The CDR3 is 19 residues long. Trimming at V came to 3 bases and at J to 5 bases, leaving 10 bases not matched to a gene.

This clone turned up a few times. The V call is TRBV2, the J call TRBJ1-6; D is uncertain. The CDR3 spans 14 residues. In germline, CDR1 is SNHLY, CDR2 FYNNEI. With 7 bases removed from V and 7 bases from J, the gap between germline ends came to 14 bases. The CDR3 sequence is CASIPEGGNSPLHF. The DNA of the CDR3 is TGTGCCAGCATCCCCGAGGGTGGGAATTCACCCCTCCACTTT.

The chain couples TRBV4-3 to TRBJ2-3; 9 bases line up with TRBD2. The V and J ends lost 4 bases and 4 bases, in that order; junction bases with no gene match: 24. From germline, CDR1 is LGHNA and CDR2 YSLEER. The CDR3 covers 21 residues. The CDR3 is CASSPYPSLAGLTDGADTQYF. CDR3 coding DNA: TGCGCCAGCAGCCCATACCCGAGCCTAGCGGGGTTGACCGACGGCGCAGATACGCAGTATTTT.

This clone was recorded only once. This chain joins TRBV5-1 and TRBJ2-7; 10 bases fit TRBD2. Germline CDR1 and CDR2: SGHRS and YFSETQ. With 5 bases clipped from V and 3 bases from J, the junction kept 20 bases outside the gene matches. This CDR3 is built from 19 residues. CDR3 loop: CASRFMGGASGREIYEQYF. The CDR3 nucleotides read TGCGCCAGCAGATTCATGGGGGGGGCTAGCGGGAGAGAGATCTACGAGCAGTACTTC.

The genes are TRBV6-6 and TRBJ2-7; the match to TRBD2 covers 9 bases. This CDR3 has 16 amino acids. J gave up 2 bases and V 6 bases, and 11 bases lay outside the gene matches. Per germline, CDR1 MNHNY and CDR2 SVGAGI (reference sequence). The CDR3 nucleotides read TGTGCCAGCAGGTCCGGGACTAGCTCCAGGACCTACGAGCAGTACTTC. This gives the protein CASRSGTSSRTYEQYF.

This chain links TRBV18 with TRBJ2-1; 12 nucleotides align to TRBD2. The CDR3 spans 19 residues. From germline, CDR1 is KGHSH and CDR2 LQKENI. V trimming: 2 bases; J trimming: 0 bases; junction bases outside the gene matches: 8. Written as DNA, the CDR3 is TGTGCCAGCTCACCAGCTAGCGGGGGGGCGGTAAGCTCCTACAATGAGCAGTTCTTC. Amino acids: CASSPASGGAVSSYNEQFF.

The chain uses TRBV6-5 and TRBJ1-2, with 7 bases matching TRBD1. Germline loops: CDR1 MNHEY, CDR2 SVGAGI. The CDR3 is made up of 13 amino acids. V lost 6 bases and J lost 6; bases outside the gene matches: 7. The CDR3 DNA reads TGTGCCAGCAGGCCCGAGGGGGCCCATGGCTACACCTTC. Translating it yields CASRPEGAHGYTF.

V is TRBV9 and J is TRBJ2-3; 11 positions agree with TRBD2. V gave up 0 bases and J gave up 6 bases; unmatched junction bases: 9. This CDR3 comprises 17 residues. Germline loops: CDR1 SGDLS, CDR2 YYNGEE. The CDR3 here is CASSVAASGGSRDTQYF. CDR3 in DNA: TGTGCCAGCAGCGTAGCGGCTAGCGGGGGGTCTAGGGATACGCAGTATTTT. The full variable domain, in which reference TRBV9 and TRBJ2-3 provide the parts outside the CDR3, is DSGVTQTPKHLITATGQRVTLRCSPRSGDLSVYWYQQSLDQGLQFLIQYYNGEERAKGNILERFSAQQFPDLHSELNLSSLELGDSALYFCASSVAASGGSRDTQYFGPGTRLTVL.

Here the CDR3 reads CASSSTAGGWLNNEQFF. The CDR3 DNA is TGTGCCAGCAGCTCAACAGCGGGGGGCTGGCTGAACAATGAGCAGTTCTTC. This chain uses TRBV5-6 with TRBJ2-1; 9 bases align to TRBD2. In germline, CDR1 is SGHDT, CDR2 YYEEEE. V was clipped by 3 bases and J by 5 bases; unmatched bases: 12. CDR3 size: 17 residues.

The chain employs TRBV4-3 and TRBJ2-3; D call uncertain. V lost 4 bases, J lost 2 bases, and 13 bases lay in between. CDR3 length: 15 amino acids. Germline-derived CDR1 and CDR2 are LGHNA and YSLEER. The CDR3 sequence is CASSLSPDATDTQYF. CDR3 DNA: TGCGCCAGCAGCCTATCTCCCGATGCCACAGATACGCAGTATTTT.

CDR3 loop: CASSLDGLDTEAFF. The CDR3 coding sequence is TGTGCCAGCAGCTTAGATGGGCTAGACACTGAAGCTTTCTTT. The chain employs TRBV11-3 and TRBJ1-1; D uncertain. Germline values: CDR1 SGHNT, CDR2 YENEEA. This CDR3 spans 14 amino acids. Trimming cost V 0 bases and J 3 bases, with 8 bases left between them.

The chain links TRBV19 to TRBJ1-3, with D possibly matching TRBD1 (5 bases). The CDR3 is made up of 14 amino acids. The germline V and J ends were trimmed by 7 bases and 4 bases, with 14 bases remaining between them. CDR1 is LNHDA and CDR2 is SQIVND in the germline V gene (reference sequence). The DNA for the CDR3 is TGTGCCAGTACCCCGGGGCCCGGGGGAAACACCATATATTTT. This gives the protein CASTPGPGGNTIYF.

The chain combines TRBV7-9 with TRBJ2-7; D gene ambiguous. The CDR3 is 14 residues long. CDR1 SEHNR and CDR2 FQNEAQ come from the germline V gene (reference sequence). The V end was cut by 1 base, the J end by 2 bases, with 9 bases between. CDR3 sequence: CASSLETPPYEQYF. As DNA, the CDR3 is TGTGCCAGCAGCTTAGAGACTCCCCCCTACGAGCAGTACTTC. Filled out from reference TRBV7-9 and TRBJ2-7, the complete variable domain reads DTGVSQNPRHKITKRGQNVTFRCDPISEHNRLYWYRQTLGQGPEFLTYFQNEAQLEKSRLLSDRFSAERPKGSFSTLEIQRTEQGDSAMYLCASSLETPPYEQYFGPGTRLTVT.

The chain is built from TRBV15 and TRBJ2-2; no definite D call. With 8 bases removed from V and 0 bases from J, the gap between germline ends came to 16 bases. Germline V gene lookup returns CDR1 LNHNV and CDR2 YYDKDF (reference sequence). CDR3 length: 16 residues. DNA of the CDR3: TGTGCCACCGGACGGGCCTTACTCGCGAACACCGGGGAGCTGTTTTTT. Protein product: CATGRALLANTGELFF.